One and the same sample provided the 27 T cell receptor beta chains below, sequenced in a study of T cell responses to AZD1222 COVID-19 vaccine. Sequencing was performed with immunoSEQ multiplex PCR; in TCRdb, only in-frame clones are kept and a portion is missing. This table has approximately 100,000 clones, roughly 84% appearing once. Material: peripheral blood, obtained on day 0 of AZD1222 vaccination. The receptors derive from an adult in good health.

The chain joins TRBV5-6 to TRBJ2-5; possibly TRBD2 for D (5 bases). Germline V gene data show CDR1 as SGHDT and CDR2 as YYEEEE. The CDR3 has 13 residues. Trimming took 4 bases from V and 5 from J, leaving 12 bases between them. The CDR3 DNA reads TGTGCCAGCAGCGTGGGAGTTGGGGAGACCCAGTACTTC. This gives the protein CASSVGVGETQYF.

The chain couples TRBV5-6 to TRBJ1-2, with D perhaps matching TRBD1 (5 bases). CDR1 and CDR2 from the germline V gene are SGHDT and YYEEEE. This CDR3 is 14 amino acids long. V was trimmed by 0 bases and J by 4 bases, leaving 10 bases between them. The CDR3 coding sequence is TGTGCCAGCAGCTTGGTTGGGACGGTCTATGGCTACACCTTC. Residues: CASSLVGTVYGYTF. Using reference TRBV5-6 and TRBJ1-2 for the parts outside the CDR3, the full variable domain is DAGVTQSPTHLIKTRGQQVTLRCSPKSGHDTVSWYQQALGQGPQFIFQYYEEEERQRGNFPDRFSGHQFPNYSSELNVNALLLGDSALYLCASSLVGTVYGYTFGSGTRLTVV.

This clone was seen only once. The chain recombines TRBV6-1 with TRBJ2-3, with 13 positions matching TRBD2. The CDR3 is 18 amino acids. Germline CDR1 MNHNS, CDR2 SASEGT. V dropped 2 bases and J dropped 0; count of bases not matched to a gene: 5. The CDR3 DNA sequence: TGTGCCAGCAGTGAACGACTAGCGGGAGGACTTAGCACAGATACGCAGTATTTT. Amino acid sequence: CASSERLAGGLSTDTQYF.

This clone is a singleton in its sample. This chain joins TRBV27 and TRBJ1-1, with 9 positions matching TRBD1. V lost 7 bases to trimming and J lost 3 bases; unmatched junction nucleotides: 12. Germline V gene data show CDR1 as MNHEY and CDR2 as SMNVEV (reference sequence). The CDR3 length is 16 residues. CDR3 protein: CASNPDRGMGDTEAFF. The CDR3, as DNA: TGTGCCAGCAATCCCGACAGGGGGATGGGGGACACTGAAGCTTTCTTT.

On this clone: A junction boundary mismatches the germline segment, possibly from a read error. The rearrangement joins TRBV7-2 to TRBJ2-1; TRBD2 aligns across 8 bases. CDR3 length: 15 amino acids. The germline gives CDR1 SGHTA, CDR2 FQGNSA. The CDR3 bases are TGTGCCAGCAGCCTAGCTCCGGGACTAGTCAATGAGCAGTTCTTC. It specifies CASSLAPGLVNEQFF.

This chain links TRBV30 with TRBJ1-2; tentatively, D is TRBD1 (5 bases). This CDR3 comprises 13 residues. The germline V and J ends were trimmed by 0 bases and 3 bases, with 8 bases remaining between them. Looked up from germline, CDR1 is GTSNPN and CDR2 is SVGIG (reference sequence). CDR3 in amino acids: CAWSVRGDYGYTF. Written as DNA, the CDR3 is TGTGCCTGGAGTGTCCGGGGGGACTATGGCTACACCTTC.

The V gene is TRBV18, the J gene TRBJ2-5, with D possibly called TRBD1 or TRBD2 (6 bases each). CDR1 and CDR2 from the germline V gene are KGHSH and LQKENI. The V end was cut by 3 bases, the J end by 6 bases, with 20 bases between. This CDR3 is 16 amino acids long. Written as DNA, the CDR3 is TGTGCCAGCTCACCGCCTTTGGGGGGCGAAAGAAAGACCCAGTACTTC. This translates into CASSPPLGGERKTQYF.

This sequence joins TRBV10-3 and TRBJ2-5, with 11 bases matching TRBD2. Trimming took 0 bases from V and 5 from J; bases not matched to a gene: 2. CDR1 is ENHRY and CDR2 is SYGVKD in the germline V gene. The CDR3 is 15 amino acids. This CDR3 reads CAISESPSGRETQYF. The CDR3, as DNA: TGTGCCATCAGTGAGTCCCCTAGCGGGAGGGAGACCCAGTACTTC.

The chain links TRBV10-3 to TRBJ1-1; 11 nucleotides line up with TRBD1. This CDR3 is built from 16 residues. The trim removed 6 bases at V and 2 bases at J, leaving 8 bases unmatched. Per the germline V gene, CDR1 is ENHRY and CDR2 is SYGVKD. Here the CDR3 DNA reads TGTGCCATCAGGCCAGGGACAGGGGGTACAAACACTGAAGCTTTCTTT. As protein: CAIRPGTGGTNTEAFF.

The chain uses TRBV19 and TRBJ1-1, with TRBD1 identical over 9 bases. Germline V gives CDR1 LNHDA, CDR2 SQIVND (reference sequence). The CDR3 length is 16 residues. Trimming took 4 bases from V and 5 from J; bases not matched to a gene: 11. In nucleotides, the CDR3 is TGTGCCAGTAGTACGCTTTTCGGGACAGGGAGGACTGAAGCTTTCTTT. This codes for CASSTLFGTGRTEAFF.

V usage is TRBV27 and J usage is TRBJ2-7; D possibly matches TRBD1 or TRBD2 (5 bases each). Per germline, CDR1 MNHEY and CDR2 SMNVEV (reference sequence). The CDR3 totals 13 residues. Trimming pared 5 bases from V and 4 bases from J, leaving 12 bases between. In DNA, the CDR3 is TGTGCCAGCAGTCCCGGGACGTTTTACGAGCAGTACTTC. Residues: CASSPGTFYEQYF.

V is TRBV14 and J is TRBJ2-7, with D tentatively TRBD1 or TRBD2 (5 bases each). The CDR3 is made up of 14 amino acids. Trimming took 2 bases from V and 3 from J, leaving 11 bases between them. Germline CDR1 is SGHDN and CDR2 is FVKESK. Here the CDR3 reads CASSQLGTSYEQYF. The CDR3 bases are TGTGCCAGCAGCCAATTGGGGACGAGCTACGAGCAGTACTTC.

The chain joins TRBV3-1 (or the pseudogene TRBV3-2) to TRBJ2-5; 11 bases map to TRBD1. This CDR3 has 15 amino acids. Trimming cost V 4 bases and J 5 bases; bases outside gene matches: 6. Germline V gene lookup returns CDR1 LGHDT and CDR2 YNNKEL (reference sequence). The CDR3 region has the DNA TGTGCCAGCAGCCCACCAGGGACAGGGGGTGAGACCCAGTACTTC. Amino acid sequence: CASSPPGTGGETQYF.

The chain employs TRBV27 and TRBJ1-1, with a tentative D call TRBD1 (6 bases). CDR3 size: 15 residues. The germline V and J ends were trimmed by 3 bases and 6 bases, with 17 bases remaining between them. Germline loops: CDR1 MNHEY, CDR2 SMNVEV (reference sequence). CDR3 sequence: CASSFDPGAPAEAFF. As DNA, the CDR3 is TGTGCCAGCAGTTTTGATCCAGGGGCCCCGGCTGAAGCTTTCTTT.

This chain connects TRBV27 to TRBJ2-5; 8 bases fit TRBD1. The CDR3 length is 14 residues. The germline V gene encodes CDR1 MNHEY and CDR2 SMNVEV (reference sequence). J was trimmed by 3 bases and V by 5 bases; bases with no gene match: 5. This CDR3 is CASSGWTGKETQYF. In nucleotides, the CDR3 is TGTGCCAGCAGTGGATGGACAGGGAAAGAGACCCAGTACTTC.

This chain connects TRBV30 to TRBJ2-3; TRBD1 matches at 7 bases. The V segment lost 5 bases and the J segment 0 bases; nucleotides outside the gene matches: 5. The V gene's germline CDR1 is GTSNPN and CDR2 SVGIG (reference sequence). CDR3 length: 14 amino acids. CDR3 nucleotides: TGTGCCTGGGGACCGGGACAGAGCACAGATACGCAGTATTTT. It translates to CAWGPGQSTDTQYF. Combining the CDR3 with reference TRBV30 and TRBJ2-3 gives the whole variable domain SQTIHQWPATLVQPVGSPLSLECTVEGTSNPNLYWYRQAAGRGLQLLFYSVGIGQISSEVPQNLSASRPQDRQFILSSKKLLLSDSGFYLCAWGPGQSTDTQYFGPGTRLTVL.

The chain is built from TRBV6-2 or TRBV6-3 and TRBJ1-2; D is undetermined. This CDR3 spans 11 amino acids. V shed 2 bases and J shed 2 bases, with 0 bases lying between them. The germline CDR1 and CDR2 sequences are MNHEY and SVGEGT. Here the CDR3 reads CASSYNYGYTF. In DNA form, the CDR3 reads TGTGCCAGCAGTTACAACTATGGCTACACCTTC.

The chain uses TRBV5-5 and TRBJ2-1; D ambiguous. Germline lookup yields CDR1 SGHKS and CDR2 YYEKEE (reference sequence). V was cut by 3 bases and J by 8 bases, with 9 bases left in between. This CDR3 comprises 12 residues. CDR3 sequence (DNA): TGTGCCAGCAGCTCTATCACCGATGAGCAGTTCTTC. Its translation is CASSSITDEQFF.

The DNA for the CDR3 is TGTGCCAGCACATACCTAGGGGGCCCCCAGCCCCAGCATTTT. It specifies CASTYLGGPQPQHF. The V and J genes are TRBV28 and TRBJ1-5; TRBD1 matches at 7 bases. The trim removed 7 bases at V and 7 bases at J, leaving 10 bases unmatched. There are 14 residues in the CDR3. Germline CDR1 is MDHEN and CDR2 is SYDVKM.

This clone was counted once. The chain has TRBV4-1 and TRBJ1-1; a possible D gene is TRBD1 (5 bases). V gave up 3 bases and J gave up 6 bases, with 17 bases separating them. CDR3 length: 15 amino acids. The germline CDR1 and CDR2 sequences are MGHRA and YSYEKL. In DNA form, the CDR3 reads TGCGCCAGCAGCCAGATAGACCGTAGGGGCCCTGAAGCTTTCTTT. Encoded protein: CASSQIDRRGPEAFF.

This chain connects TRBV2 to TRBJ2-3, with unresolved D. The CDR3 is 13 residues long. The V gene's germline CDR1 is SNHLY and CDR2 FYNNEI. V lost 6 bases and J lost 4, with 11 bases in between. The CDR3 coding sequence is TGTGCCAGCAGCTACCTCACCTCAGATACGCAGTATTTT. It specifies CASSYLTSDTQYF.

This sequence joins TRBV30 and TRBJ2-2; 8 nucleotides match TRBD2. CDR1 is GTSNPN and CDR2 is SVGIG in the germline V gene (reference sequence). There are 15 residues in the CDR3. V lost 0 bases, J lost 7 bases, and 7 bases stayed unmatched. CDR3 in amino acids: CAWSVGAGVDGELFF. In DNA form, the CDR3 reads TGTGCCTGGAGTGTAGGAGCGGGAGTTGACGGGGAGCTGTTTTTT.

The gene calls are TRBV6-4 and TRBJ2-1; 11 positions agree with TRBD2. The CDR3 spans 15 residues. In germline, CDR1 is MRHNA, CDR2 SNTAGT. Trimming at V came to 2 bases and at J to 4 bases, leaving 1 base not matched to a gene. CDR3 amino acids: CASSDTSGSYNEQFF. As DNA, the CDR3 is TGTGCCAGCAGTGACACTAGCGGGAGTTACAATGAGCAGTTCTTC.

The chain links TRBV5-6 to TRBJ1-1, with D possibly being TRBD1 (6 bases). The CDR3 consists of 14 residues. Trimming removed 1 base from V and 0 bases from J, with 7 bases in between. Looked up from germline, CDR1 is SGHDT and CDR2 is YYEEEE. This chain's CDR3 is CASSLTGLNTEAFF. CDR3 DNA: TGTGCCAGCAGCTTGACAGGGTTGAACACTGAAGCTTTCTTT.

The chain combines TRBV28 with TRBJ1-2; D is undetermined. V lost 2 bases, J lost 2 bases, and 9 bases lay in between. Germline CDR1 and CDR2: MDHEN and SYDVKM. This CDR3 is 14 amino acids long. The CDR3 is CASSLKGPNYGYTF. The DNA for the CDR3 is TGTGCCAGCAGTTTAAAGGGCCCGAACTATGGCTACACCTTC.

The J gene is TRBJ2-3, the V gene TRBV11-3, with a tentative D call TRBD1 (6 bases). There are 12 residues in the CDR3. Germline V gives CDR1 SGHNT, CDR2 YENEEA. Trimming left V 6 bases short and J 4 bases short, with 8 bases between. The CDR3 bases are TGTGCCAGCAGTCGACAGGCAGATACGCAGTATTTT. Its translation is CASSRQADTQYF.

The J gene is TRBJ2-7, the V gene TRBV2, with D unclear. Germline values: CDR1 SNHLY, CDR2 FYNNEI. V was pared by 1 base and J by 2 bases, with 3 bases between. The CDR3 loop spans 12 amino acids. In nucleotides, the CDR3 is TGTGCCAGCAGTGAAGTCGCCTACGAGCAGTACTTC. This encodes CASSEVAYEQYF.